This TCR beta chain emerged from a study of blood T cell repertoires in COVID-19. Study overall: Material from acute and convalescent COVID-19 was sourced from the United States, Italy and Spain.

In its sample, this clone was seen a few times. Patients in Seattle were enrolled during active infection, then followed longitudinally. Per the study methods: The assay estimated nucleated cells by amplifying reference gene primers. Produced via immunoSEQ multiplex PCR; TCRdb's table is partial and in-frame only. That table is the source of V, J and clone size, and D and trimming were worked out from the DNA. The sample has approximately 60,000 clones; around four fifths are singletons. Germline assignment: CDR1 SGHRS and CDR2 YFSETQ. This CDR3 is built from 16 residues. The V end was cut by 4 bases, the J end by 0 bases, with 14 bases between.

Sequencing was carried out using peripheral blood. The sequence was collected from a man in his fifties or sixties with COVID-19, enrolled during active disease. V is TRBV5-1 and J is TRBJ1-3; tentatively, D is TRBD1 (5 bases). The CDR3 region has the DNA TGCGCCAGCAGCCTCGAGGGGACTAGCTCTGGAAACACCATATATTTT. Amino acids: CASSLEGTSSGNTIYF.